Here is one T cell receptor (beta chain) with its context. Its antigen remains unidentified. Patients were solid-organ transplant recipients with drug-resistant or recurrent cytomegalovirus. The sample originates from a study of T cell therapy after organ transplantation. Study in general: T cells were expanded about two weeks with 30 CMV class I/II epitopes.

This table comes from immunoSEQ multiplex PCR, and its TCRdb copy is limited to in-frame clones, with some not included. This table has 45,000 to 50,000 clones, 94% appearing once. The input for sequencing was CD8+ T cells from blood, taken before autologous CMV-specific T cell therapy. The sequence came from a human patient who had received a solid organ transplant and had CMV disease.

The CDR3 region has the DNA TGTGCCAGCAGTTACTCGAACAGGGCCCCTGAAGCTTTCTTT. This sequence encodes CASSYSNRAPEAFF. V usage is TRBV6-5 and J usage is TRBJ1-1, with D possibly matching TRBD1 (6 bases). The CDR3 sequence is 14 residues long. V lost 0 bases and J lost 6, with 11 bases in between. From germline, CDR1 is MNHEY and CDR2 SVGAGI.